The rows below give T cell receptor beta chains drawn from one sample of a study of T-cell reconstitution after alpha-beta-depleted transplantation in children. TCRdb independently ran MiXCR on the PCR reads; one entry per CDR3 protein. The sample has roughly 340,000 distinct CDR3 sequences; roughly 17% are singletons. The sample here was PBMCs, mostly from graft donor cells, taken 360 days after TCRalphabeta/CD19-depleted stem cell transplant. All receptors derive from a male patient aged 2 to 10 who had a stem cell transplant for acute lymphoblastic leukemia, so the T cells may come from the graft donor. CDR3s include the opening cysteine and the closing phenylalanine or tryptophan. Each record gives: V gene, J gene, clone size, D gene, CDR3 protein, CDR3 DNA. The D gene is left open where the match is weak. A clone size is listed for some rows: how often the clone was seen (once, few, many), or a class if it is expanded.

TRBV7-8	TRBJ1-3	many	NA	CASSLSGGPTGNTIYF	TGTGCCAGCAGCTTATCGGGGGGGCCGACTGGAAACACCATATATTTT
TRBV10-3	TRBJ2-1	few	TRBD2	CAISHSHGLAGGPLHNEQFF	TGTGCCATCAGTCATTCCCACGGTCTAGCGGGAGGGCCCTTACACAATGAGCAGTTCTTC
TRBV12-3/TRBV12-4	TRBJ1-4	NA	NA	CASSADRFATNEKLFF	TGTGCCAGCAGCGCGGACAGATTTGCAACTAATGAAAAACTGTTTTTT
TRBV4-1	TRBJ2-5	NA	TRBD1	CASSPPTGEETQYF	TGCGCCAGCAGTCCCCCGACAGGGGAAGAGACCCAGTACTTC
TRBV7-2	TRBJ2-1	few	NA	CASSLFGSAYNEQFF	TGTGCCAGCAGCTTATTCGGTAGCGCGTACAATGAGCAGTTCTTC
TRBV6-5	TRBJ2-1	many	NA	CASSYSRRGSYNEQFF	TGTGCCAGCAGTTACTCGAGGCGGGGCTCCTACAATGAGCAGTTCTTC
TRBV2	TRBJ2-7	few	TRBD2	CASSDSGSYEQYF	TGTGCCAGCAGTGACAGCGGGAGTTACGAGCAGTACTTC
TRBV6-1	TRBJ2-4	few	TRBD1	CASSERAGTGALRPDF	TGTGCCAGCAGTGAAAGGGCCGGGACAGGGGCCCTACGTCCTGACTTC
TRBV5-1	TRBJ2-1	NA	TRBD2	CASRLAGSSYNEQFF	TGCGCCAGCAGACTAGCGGGGAGCTCCTACAATGAGCAGTTCTTC
TRBV12-3/TRBV12-4	TRBJ2-2	many	NA	CASILQGVRTGELFF	TGTGCCAGCATTTTACAGGGAGTTCGAACCGGGGAGCTGTTTTTT
TRBV30	TRBJ2-5	few	NA	CAWRGRSYQETQYF	TGTGCCTGGAGGGGGCGTTCGTACCAAGAGACCCAGTACTTC
TRBV18	TRBJ1-3	NA	NA	CASSPPNFQGMVSGNTIYF	TGTGCCAGCTCACCACCGAATTTCCAGGGTATGGTCTCTGGAAACACCATATATTTT
TRBV4-3	TRBJ2-3	NA	NA	CASSQVGDTADTQYF	TGCGCCAGCAGCCAAGTAGGGGACACCGCAGATACGCAGTATTTT
TRBV6-7	TRBJ2-1	NA	TRBD2	CASGRADIFLGSYNEQFF	TGTGCCAGCGGGAGGGCCGATATATTTCTGGGCTCCTACAATGAGCAGTTCTTC
TRBV5-1	TRBJ2-1	NA	NA	CASREDYTFEVDRNNEQFF	TGCGCCAGCAGGGAGGACTATACCTTTGAGGTAGATCGGAACAATGAGCAGTTCTTC
TRBV4-3	TRBJ2-1	NA	TRBD1	CASSHFLPGQALNEQFF	TGCGCCAGCAGTCATTTCCTTCCGGGACAGGCGCTTAATGAGCAGTTCTTC
TRBV28	TRBJ2-5	many	NA	CASSYVLSPVARPSETQYF	TGTGCCAGCAGTTATGTCCTCAGTCCAGTCGCCCGCCCTTCGGAGACCCAGTACTTC
TRBV10-3	TRBJ2-3	NA	NA	CASTGADTQYF	TGTGCCTCCACGGGGGCAGATACGCAGTATTTT
TRBV5-1	TRBJ2-7	NA	NA	CASTPGGTGALYEQYF	TGCGCCAGCACCCCTGGAGGGACTGGGGCACTATACGAGCAGTACTTC
TRBV29-1	TRBJ2-1	NA	TRBD2	CSVGGGGLAGAGEQFF	TGCAGCGTTGGCGGGGGGGGACTAGCGGGAGCGGGTGAGCAGTTCTTC
TRBV19	TRBJ2-3	NA	NA	CATSVGTDTQYF	TGTGCCACTAGCGTCGGCACAGATACGCAGTATTTT
TRBV5-4	TRBJ2-5	many	TRBD1	CASSRTGVETQYF	TGTGCCAGCAGCCGAACAGGGGTAGAGACCCAGTACTTC
TRBV2	TRBJ2-7	NA	TRBD2	CASSEGGGLAGFYEQYF	TGTGCCAGCAGTGAAGGGGGGGGACTAGCGGGTTTCTACGAGCAGTACTTC
TRBV5-1	TRBJ1-6	NA	NA	CASSQADNSPLHF	TGCGCCAGCAGTCAAGCGGATAATTCACCCCTCCACTTT
TRBV10-3	TRBJ1-2	many	TRBD1	CAISSGGQGYGYTF	TGTGCCATCAGTTCAGGGGGACAGGGCTATGGCTACACCTTC
TRBV1	TRBJ1-5	once	NA	CTSSHSGAKGCQPQHF	TGCACCAGCAGCCACTCGGGAGCCAAGGGGTGTCAGCCCCAGCATTTT
TRBV2	TRBJ2-1	NA	TRBD2	CASSVLKWEGLDEQFF	TGTGCCAGCAGTGTACTAAAGTGGGAGGGCCTGGATGAGCAGTTCTTC
TRBV12-3/TRBV12-4	TRBJ2-5	many	NA	CASSHSPGSGETQYF	TGTGCCAGCAGTCATTCTCCCGGGAGTGGGGAGACCCAGTACTTC
TRBV4-3	TRBJ2-2	many	TRBD2	CASSPTSASSNTGELFF	TGCGCCAGCAGCCCCACTAGCGCCTCTTCGAACACCGGGGAGCTGTTTTTT
TRBV7-2	TRBJ2-7	NA	NA	CASSVASSPRTYEQYF	TGTGCCAGCAGCGTCGCTAGCTCCCCAAGGACTTACGAGCAGTACTTC
TRBV5-1	TRBJ1-1	few	NA	CASSLRTAMNTEAFF	TGCGCCAGCAGCTTGCGGACCGCTATGAACACTGAAGCTTTCTTT
TRBV28	TRBJ2-7	many	TRBD2	CASLGTSYPREQYF	TGTGCCAGCCTAGGGACTAGCTATCCCCGCGAGCAGTACTTC
TRBV4-1	TRBJ2-5	few	NA	CASSQGTGQSLQETQYF	TGCGCCAGCAGCCAAGGTACGGGGCAGAGCCTACAAGAGACCCAGTACTTC
TRBV11-1	TRBJ2-1	NA	TRBD2	CASRRRGTSGSYSYNEQFF	TGTGCCAGCCGTCGTCGAGGTACTAGCGGGAGCTACTCCTACAATGAGCAGTTCTTC
TRBV10-3	TRBJ2-6	NA	NA	CASQDNSGANVLTF	TGTGCCTCCCAGGACAACTCTGGGGCCAACGTCCTGACTTTC
TRBV29-1	TRBJ2-3	few	TRBD2	CSVEGGTLAGGLSTDTQYF	TGCAGCGTTGAAGGGGGAACGTTAGCGGGAGGGTTAAGCACAGATACGCAGTATTTT
TRBV20-1	TRBJ2-7	many	NA	CGLGEQYF	TGCGGGCTAGGCGAGCAGTACTTC
TRBV29-1	TRBJ2-3	few	TRBD2	CSVTSGRTDTQYF	TGCAGCGTTACTAGCGGGAGAACAGATACGCAGTATTTT
TRBV9	TRBJ2-1	NA	NA	CASSVGPTGSYNEQFF	TGTGCCAGCAGCGTAGGGCCGACGGGCTCCTACAATGAGCAGTTCTTC
TRBV4-2	TRBJ1-2	few	NA	CASSQEQKANYGYTF	TGTGCCAGCAGCCAAGAACAGAAAGCTAACTATGGCTACACCTTC
TRBV12-3/TRBV12-4	TRBJ2-3	few	TRBD2	CASRWGLAGGTDTQYF	TGTGCCAGCAGGTGGGGACTAGCGGGGGGCACAGATACGCAGTATTTT
TRBV7-2	TRBJ1-1	few	TRBD1	CASSLVTGVGEAFF	TGTGCCAGCAGCTTAGTAACAGGGGTAGGTGAAGCTTTCTTT
TRBV5-1	TRBJ2-3	few	NA	CASIAGTSTDTQYF	TGCGCCAGCATCGCGGGGACCAGCACAGATACGCAGTATTTT
TRBV28	TRBJ2-5	few	NA	CASSFLTVREAQYF	TGTGCCAGCAGTTTTCTGACGGTGAGGGAGGCCCAGTACTTC
TRBV11-2	TRBJ2-1	few	NA	CASSLLRGRGLSYNEQFF	TGTGCCAGCAGCCTCCTCCGGGGACGGGGCCTTTCCTACAATGAGCAGTTCTTC
TRBV14	TRBJ2-1	NA	TRBD2	CASSRGSTLHNEQFF	TGTGCCAGCAGCCGCGGGAGCACCTTACACAATGAGCAGTTCTTC